A single sample is the source of the 23 T cell receptor beta chains below, sequenced in a study of early T cells in non-severe SARS-CoV-2 infection. TCRdb called the 5' RACE reads again in MiXCR, with one record for every CDR3 protein. The table includes 45,000 to 65,000 distinct CDR3 sequences, more than 10% detected once. This specimen consisted of whole blood, obtained at baseline. These receptors were collected from an adult who was a healthcare worker with PCR-confirmed SARS-CoV-2 infection or an uninfected control (not recorded which).

There are a few counts of this clonotype. The chain employs TRBV15 and TRBJ2-1; D is uncertain. Germline V gene data show CDR1 as LNHNV and CDR2 as YYDKDF (reference sequence). The CDR3 length is 12 residues. Trimming left V 2 bases short and J 7 bases short, with 6 bases between. The CDR3, as DNA: TGTGCCACCAGCAGATTAACGAATGAGCAGTTCTTC. This gives the protein CATSRLTNEQFF.

The chain has TRBV7-8 and TRBJ2-3, with 11 bases lining up with TRBD2. The germline CDR1 and CDR2 sequences are SGHVS and FQNEAQ. This CDR3 comprises 18 residues. Trimming removed 2 bases from V and 3 bases from J; junction bases left unmatched: 10. The CDR3 loop is CASSLRSLAGVVTDTQYF. CDR3 DNA: TGTGCCAGCAGCTTACGTTCACTAGCGGGAGTGGTTACAGATACGCAGTATTTT.

This clonotype was counted many times. This CDR3 reads CASSPQGGYGYTF. CDR3 bases: TGCGCCAGCAGCCCCCAGGGCGGCTATGGCTACACCTTC. The genes are TRBV4-3 and TRBJ1-2, with D maybe TRBD1 (5 bases). The CDR3 is made up of 13 amino acids. Looked up from germline, CDR1 is LGHNA and CDR2 is YSLEER. Trimming stripped 4 bases from V and 4 bases from J, with 10 bases between.

The chain employs TRBV6-5 and TRBJ2-3; D unresolved. Germline CDR1 MNHEY, CDR2 SVGAGI. This CDR3 has 14 residues. Trimming took off 11 bases at V and 3 bases at J, with 18 bases between the two ends. CDR3 coding DNA: TGTGCCGTCCACTCGGGTGGTGGGACAGATACGCAGTATTTT. Translation gives CAVHSGGGTDTQYF.

This chain links TRBV7-6 with TRBJ2-1; 10 nucleotides match TRBD2. The germline V gene encodes CDR1 SGHVS and CDR2 FNYEAQ. V gave up 3 bases and J gave up 4 bases; unmatched junction bases: 6. This CDR3 is 16 amino acids long. As DNA, the CDR3 is TGTGCCAGCAGCTTCTCCCAACTAGCGGGGTACAATGAGCAGTTCTTC. Residues: CASSFSQLAGYNEQFF.

The rearrangement links TRBV7-2 to TRBJ2-1, with a weak D call TRBD2 (6 bases). From germline, CDR1 is SGHTA and CDR2 FQGNSA. The V and J ends lost 5 bases and 10 bases respectively, with 21 bases between them. The CDR3 length is 15 residues. The chain's CDR3 is CASSPRRGGMLEQFF. The CDR3 DNA follows: TGTGCCAGCAGCCCGAGAAGGGGAGGCATGTTAGAGCAGTTCTTC.

The J gene is TRBJ1-1, the V gene TRBV4-1; unclear D gene. Deletions cut 1 base from V and 4 bases from J, with 13 bases between. The germline V gene encodes CDR1 MGHRA and CDR2 YSYEKL. This CDR3 contains 15 residues. The CDR3 protein is CASSQGPDSSTEAFF. CDR3 nucleotide sequence: TGCGCCAGCAGCCAAGGCCCCGACTCTTCCACTGAAGCTTTCTTT.

The chain joins TRBV5-1 to TRBJ2-7; the match to TRBD2 covers 9 bases. Losses at the gene ends were 1 base for V and 5 bases for J; bases not matched to a gene: 10. The CDR3 totals 16 residues. Germline V CDR1 and CDR2: SGHRS, YFSETQ. The CDR3 protein is CASSLPLAGDSDEQYF. CDR3 DNA: TGCGCCAGCAGCTTGCCGTTAGCGGGGGACAGCGACGAGCAGTACTTC.

This clonotype was recorded many times. J is TRBJ1-5 and V is TRBV6-4; no definite D call. The V and J ends lost 2 bases and 3 bases respectively, with 5 bases between them. CDR1 is MRHNA, CDR2 SNTAGT, per germline. The CDR3 has 13 residues. The CDR3 sequence: CASSDGDNQPQHF. The CDR3 DNA reads TGTGCCAGCAGTGACGGGGACAATCAGCCCCAGCATTTT.

There are many counts of this clonotype. The chain uses TRBV9 and TRBJ2-1, with 9 nucleotides matching TRBD1. V was pared by 2 bases and J by 3 bases, with 12 bases of the junction left unmatched. In germline, CDR1 is SGDLS, CDR2 YYNGEE. This CDR3 comprises 18 residues. The CDR3 bases are TGTGCCAGCAGCGTCTCCCCACAGGGGGCCTCTGGCTACAATGAGCAGTTCTTC. As protein: CASSVSPQGASGYNEQFF.

This clonotype was recorded a few times. The genes are TRBV6-1 and TRBJ1-2; 10 bases fit TRBD1. This CDR3 is 15 amino acids long. Germline V gene data show CDR1 as MNHNS and CDR2 as SASEGT. Unmatched junction bases numbered 5, after V lost 3 bases and J lost 4 bases. CDR3 sequence: CASSETGGISYGYTF. The CDR3 DNA reads TGTGCCAGCAGTGAGACAGGGGGCATTTCCTATGGCTACACCTTC.

This clonotype was found a few times. This chain links TRBV7-9 with TRBJ2-3; maybe TRBD1 (5 bases). The V end lost 5 bases, the J end lost 1 base, and 13 bases lay between the germline ends. This CDR3 is built from 15 residues. Germline V gene sequence: CDR1 SEHNR, CDR2 FQNEAQ (reference sequence). The CDR3 sequence is CASSPPGSRTDTQYF. The CDR3 nucleotides are TGTGCCAGCAGCCCCCCAGGGTCCCGCACAGATACGCAGTATTTT.

The sample holds many counts of this clonotype. The rearrangement links TRBV9 to TRBJ2-1; a possible D gene is TRBD2 (5 bases). Germline CDR1 and CDR2: SGDLS and YYNGEE. The V gene lost 3 bases and the J gene lost 9 bases, with 10 bases spanning the gap. There are 12 residues in the CDR3. The CDR3 loop reads CASSELGSEQFF. The CDR3 DNA reads as TGTGCCAGCAGCGAACTAGGCAGTGAGCAGTTCTTC.

In this sample, this clonotype turned up a few times. V is TRBV6-6 and J is TRBJ2-1; 7 nucleotides match TRBD1. V shed 4 bases and J 6 bases; nucleotides not matched to a gene: 3. The CDR3 is 13 amino acids. Germline V gene data show CDR1 as MNHNY and CDR2 as SVGAGI (reference sequence). The CDR3 spells CASSLTGINEQFF. The CDR3 DNA is TGTGCCAGCAGTTTGACAGGGATCAATGAGCAGTTCTTC.

The V gene is TRBV10-2, the J gene TRBJ2-7, with 9 bases that match TRBD1. V lost 2 bases to trimming and J lost 3 bases; unmatched junction nucleotides: 14. The CDR3 extends over 18 amino acids. Per germline, CDR1 WSHSY and CDR2 SAAADI. CDR3 sequence reads: CASSEGQGKGLPYYEQYF. CDR3 bases: TGCGCCAGCAGTGAGGGACAGGGGAAAGGCTTACCCTACTACGAGCAGTACTTC.

This clonotype turned up a few times. This chain connects TRBV6-4 to TRBJ1-1; D uncertain. V was clipped by 3 bases and J by 4 bases, with 9 bases between them. This CDR3 is 13 amino acids long. Germline V gene sequence: CDR1 MRHNA, CDR2 SNTAGT. CDR3 sequence reads: CASSDTVGTEAFF. The CDR3 DNA sequence: TGTGCCAGCAGTGATACCGTCGGCACTGAAGCTTTCTTT.

In DNA, the CDR3 is TGTGCCAGCAGTGATCCGACGGGGGTTAGGGGCAATGAGCAGTTCTTC. Its protein is CASSDPTGVRGNEQFF. This chain joins TRBV25-1 and TRBJ2-1, with a possible D match to TRBD2 (6 bases). V was pared by 3 bases and J by 6 bases, with 18 bases between. The CDR3 runs to 16 residues. CDR1 MGHDK and CDR2 SYGVNS come from the germline V gene.

The table lists this clonotype with a few counts. The chain uses TRBV7-6 and TRBJ2-1; D might be TRBD2 (5 bases). V lost 5 bases, J lost 9 bases, and 20 bases lay in between. There are 15 residues in the CDR3. Germline V gene data show CDR1 as SGHVS and CDR2 as FNYEAQ. CDR3 residues: CASSPRVARRSEQFF. CDR3 bases: TGTGCCAGCAGCCCCCGGGTAGCCCGGAGGAGTGAGCAGTTCTTC.

This clonotype has more than one count but fewer than ten. This rearrangement joins TRBV5-6 to TRBJ2-7; D may correspond to TRBD1 or TRBD2 (6 bases each). Germline V lookup: CDR1 SGHDT, CDR2 YYEEEE. The CDR3 has 15 amino acids. V was pared by 3 bases and J by 4 bases, with 17 bases between. The CDR3 is CASSYYRVGGYEQYF. The DNA for the CDR3 is TGTGCCAGCAGCTACTACAGGGTAGGAGGGTACGAGCAGTACTTC.

The chain joins TRBV28 to TRBJ2-7; 11 positions agree with TRBD2. V lost 7 bases and J lost 2; bases outside the gene matches: 13. The CDR3 sequence is 17 residues long. In germline, CDR1 is MDHEN, CDR2 SYDVKM. The CDR3 bases are TGTGCCAGCACTTCTAGCGGGAGGATTCGCGGCACCTACGAGCAGTACTTC. Translated: CASTSSGRIRGTYEQYF.

The rearrangement links TRBV7-8 to TRBJ2-1, with TRBD2 as a possible D gene (6 bases). The CDR3 totals 14 residues. CDR1 is SGHVS, CDR2 FQNEAQ, per germline. V was trimmed by 5 bases and J by 1 base, leaving 9 bases between them. CDR3 region: CASSAGTSYNEQFF. The CDR3 coding sequence is TGTGCCAGCAGCGCGGGAACGTCCTACAATGAGCAGTTCTTC.

This clonotype has just a few counts. The chain employs TRBV7-9 and TRBJ2-7; the D call may be TRBD1 or TRBD2 (5 bases each). The CDR3 sequence is 15 residues long. Trimming stripped 1 base from V and 3 bases from J, with 13 bases between. Germline CDR1 reads SEHNR; CDR2 reads FQNEAQ (reference sequence). CDR3 loop: CASSLVGAGSYEQYF. The CDR3 DNA reads TGTGCCAGCAGCTTAGTCGGGGCAGGGAGCTACGAGCAGTACTTC.

At least ten counts were recorded for this clonotype. The CDR3: CASNSRHTEAFF. The CDR3 DNA is TGTGCCAGCAACAGTAGACACACTGAAGCTTTCTTT. The gene calls are TRBV28 and TRBJ1-1; D is unresolved. This CDR3 is built from 12 residues. Per germline, CDR1 MDHEN and CDR2 SYDVKM. V lost 7 bases and J 3 bases, leaving 9 bases between the germline ends.